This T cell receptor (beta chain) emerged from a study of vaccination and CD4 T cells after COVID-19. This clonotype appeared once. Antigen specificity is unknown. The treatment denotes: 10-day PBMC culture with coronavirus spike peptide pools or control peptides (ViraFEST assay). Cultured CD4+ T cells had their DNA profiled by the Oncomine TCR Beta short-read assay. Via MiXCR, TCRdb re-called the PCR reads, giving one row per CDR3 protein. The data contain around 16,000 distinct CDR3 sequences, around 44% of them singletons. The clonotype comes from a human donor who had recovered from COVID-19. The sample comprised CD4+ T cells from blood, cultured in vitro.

The CDR3 DNA reads TGTGCCAGCTCACCACCTAGCGGGAGCACAGATACGCAGTATTTT. This gives the protein CASSPPSGSTDTQYF. This rearrangement joins TRBV18 to TRBJ2-3; TRBD2 aligns across 7 bases. Per the germline V gene, CDR1 is KGHSH and CDR2 is LQKENI. The CDR3 is 15 residues long. The ends lost 0 bases at V and 0 bases at J; junction bases unmatched: 0.